Detailed here is one TCR beta chain. Ten or more counts support this clone. Its antigen remains undetermined. The read falls 3 residues short of the CDR3 end, and the missing part is taken from the germline J gene. Equivalent amounts of genomic DNA from CVID and control samples were used as sequencing input. For every sample, a 60 bp segment covering the rearranged TCRbeta CDR3 region was amplified and then sequenced. TCRbeta amplification used the immunoSEQ assay, a bias-corrected multiplex PCR with high-throughput sequencing. The original methods were these. Every unique nucleotide sequence was considered a clone and was annotated with V, D and J genes, copy number and frequency. Sequences were labeled productive if in frame, and non-productive if out of frame or containing stop codons. Clonality was calculated from Shannon's entropy as previously described. Mean CDR3 Kyte-Doolittle hydropathy was derived from the predicted amino acid sequences of productive clones. Hierarchical clustering of scaled V gene usage was performed with the R hclust function using Manhattan distance and complete linkage. Sharing of clones by CDR3 amino acid sequence was evaluated by resampling 12 repertoires per group over 100 rounds. The repertoires were searched for around 70 published EBV-specific and about 250 published CMV-specific TCRbeta sequences. Analysis left out a couple of CVID samples that produced under 10,000 sequences, so some 45 CVID repertoires remained. In its TCRdb copy, this immuneACCESS table keeps in-frame sequences only and misses some clones. Where compared with another copy, unresolved V genes explain less than half of these, and the others have no known cause. V, J and clone size are taken as reported in that table, and D and trimming were inferred from the DNA itself. The table shows roughly 60,000 clones here, with no singletons. The ten top clones hold under 2% of the sample.

V and J lose 1 base and 5 bases, and a span of 11 bases separates them. Looking up the germline V gene (reference sequence) yields CDR1 DFQATT and CDR2 SNEGSKA. The CDR3 holds 13 amino acids from the cysteine to the phenylalanine. The CDR3 was read in part: 30 bases, with the frame set at base 1. Most CVID patients and most healthy controls were of Caucasian heritage. Heparinized peripheral whole blood samples of about 4.5 to 8.5 ml were obtained from each donor. Genomic DNA from adults with common variable immune deficiency (CVID) and from healthy adult controls was used to sequence TCRbeta CDR3 repertoires. A total of around 22 healthy adult volunteers (about twelve female and around 10 male; age range about 23 to 75 years, mean age roughly 34) were included in the control group. Diluted blood was subjected to density centrifugation over Hypaque 1077 or Ficoll-Paque for isolation of peripheral blood mononuclear cells. Genomic DNA was obtained from unsorted mononuclear cells using either Qiagen column purification or a centrifugation-based method.

These data belong to a study of T cell clonality in common variable immunodeficiency (dated by TCRdb to the mid-2010s). Paper-wide results and their limitations: CVID TCRbeta sequences were reported to have fewer deletions and N-nucleotide insertions and to lack highly modified clones with 13 or more V deletions. According to the authors, figuring out what caused the increased clonality in CVID would require sequencing the repertoires of T cell subpopulations. Patient heterogeneity within the CVID cohort put limits on correlating repertoire features with clinical complications. Fewer TCRbeta clones were shared among CVID subjects than among healthy controls (p < 0.0001). Despite equal DNA input, controls averaged around 80,000 unique sequences per sample versus about 31,547 in CVID samples. TCRbeta clonality was higher in CVID subjects than in healthy controls (t-test p = 0.018), and the increase was most characteristic of about a third of subjects.

Recombination connected TRBV20-1 to TRBJ1-1; TRBD1 is a weak D gene call, 5 bases matching. This sequence was found in a person aged 18 to 70 in good health. The sequenced sample consisted of peripheral blood mononuclear cells. CDR3 DNA (partial): TGCAGTGCTAGAGTTCCGGGGGGGACTGAA. Translated, it gives CSARVPGGTE. The full CDR3 is CSARVPGGTEAFF.